A selection of T cell receptor beta chains follows, all from one sample in a study of beta chain features in type 1 diabetes. Profiling relied on immunoSEQ multiplex PCR, and the TCRdb table lists in-frame clones only, not all of them. This table holds about 340,000 clones, 13% found once. The sequenced material came from naive CD4+ T cells from blood. Receptors were obtained from a young woman with type 1 diabetes. Both conserved end residues are part of each CDR3. The D gene is left open where the match is weak. Part of the rows lack a size; the others show once, few, many or a class for expanded clones.

V gene,D gene,clone size,J gene,CDR3 DNA,CDR3 protein
TRBV29-1,-,few,TRBJ2-1,TGCAGCGTTGAATCCGATAGGGGTGAGCAGTTCTTC,CSVESDRGEQFF
TRBV19,TRBD1,-,TRBJ1-5,TGTGCCAGTAGTCCCGGGACAGCTAGCAATCAGCCCCAGCATTTT,CASSPGTASNQPQHF
TRBV5-1,-,-,TRBJ2-5,TGCGCCAGCAGCGCCTCGGGGGAAGAGACCCAGTACTTC,CASSASGEETQYF
TRBV18,TRBD2,-,TRBJ2-3,TGTGCCAGCTCACCCCTCGCGGCTAGCGGGCCCGGGTCGGATACGCAGTATTTT,CASSPLAASGPGSDTQYF
TRBV6-1,TRBD2,-,TRBJ2-1,TGTGCCAGCACGATGACTAGCTTTTACAATGAGCAGTTCTTC,CASTMTSFYNEQFF
TRBV2,-,-,TRBJ2-1,TGTGCCCACGGGAGCTCCTACAATGAGCAGTTCTTC,CAHGSSYNEQFF
TRBV5-6,-,once,TRBJ1-1,TGTGCCAGCAGCTCTGACGGGGGAAACACTGAAGCTTTCTTT,CASSSDGGNTEAFF
TRBV11-2,-,-,TRBJ2-3,TGTGCCAGCAGCCCCGGTCGCGGGTACACAGATACGCAGTATTTT,CASSPGRGYTDTQYF
TRBV5-1,-,few,TRBJ1-2,TGCGCCAGCCGCCCCGCGGGGGAGGATGGCTACACCTTC,CASRPAGEDGYTF
TRBV5-1,-,few,TRBJ2-1,TGCGCCAGCAGCATGACCACGGGTGATGAGCAGTTCTTC,CASSMTTGDEQFF
TRBV7-9,-,-,TRBJ2-2,TGTGCCAGGGGCCTCACCGGGGAGCTGTTTTTT,CARGLTGELFF
TRBV15,TRBD2,few,TRBJ2-1,TGTGCCACCAGCAGTCGACTAGCGGGATATTACAATGAGCAGTTCTTC,CATSSRLAGYYNEQFF
TRBV4-2,-,few,TRBJ2-5,TGTGCCAGCAGCCAAGACCGGGAGCGAGAGACCCAGTACTTC,CASSQDRERETQYF
TRBV15,-,few,TRBJ1-2,TGTGCCACCAGCAGAGTGGCGTCAGGATCAAACTATGGCTACACCTTC,CATSRVASGSNYGYTF
TRBV29-1,-,many,TRBJ2-5,TGCAGCGTTGAAATGTCGGCGGGGACCCAGTACTTC,CSVEMSAGTQYF
TRBV19,-,-,TRBJ2-3,TGTGCCAGTACTCCAAGGAGGGGAGATACGCAGTATTTT,CASTPRRGDTQYF
TRBV29-1,TRBD2,few,TRBJ2-7,TGCAGCGTTGGTCCTAGACTAGCGGGAGAGAACGAGCAGTACTTC,CSVGPRLAGENEQYF
TRBV4-3,-,-,TRBJ1-5,TGCGCCAGCAGCCAAGGGGCAGCCCGAGGGAGCAATCAGCCCCAGCATTTT,CASSQGAARGSNQPQHF
TRBV7-8,-,few,TRBJ2-3,TGTGCCAGCAGCCTGACCCTAAGGGGGACAGATACGCAGTATTTT,CASSLTLRGTDTQYF
TRBV7-2,-,few,TRBJ1-2,TGTGCCAGCAGCTTAGCCAGGGAAGTCGGAGGCTACACCTTC,CASSLAREVGGYTF
TRBV14,-,-,TRBJ1-4,TGTGCCAGCAGCCACACTCCAGGGTTCACTAATGAAAAACTGTTTTTT,CASSHTPGFTNEKLFF
TRBV29-1,TRBD1,-,TRBJ2-5,TGCAGCGTTGTGGACAGGGTGGGGGAGACCCAGTACTTC,CSVVDRVGETQYF
TRBV4-1,TRBD1,few,TRBJ2-7,TGCGCCAGCAGCCGAGCAGGGGGCATACCCTACGAGCAGTACTTC,CASSRAGGIPYEQYF
TRBV27,-,-,TRBJ1-2,TGTGCCAGCAGCCTATGGGGGGGAGATGGCTACACCTTC,CASSLWGGDGYTF
TRBV28,-,-,TRBJ1-2,TGTGCCAGCACCGAGACGGGGTATGGCTACACCTTC,CASTETGYGYTF
TRBV7-9,-,few,TRBJ2-7,TGTGCCAGCACGTTAGGGGACATCCCCAACTACGAGCAGTACTTC,CASTLGDIPNYEQYF
TRBV11-2,TRBD2,few,TRBJ2-4,TGTGCCAGCAGCTTAGAGGGGACTAGCGTGGCCAAAAACATTCAGTACTTC,CASSLEGTSVAKNIQYF
TRBV19,TRBD1,few,TRBJ1-4,TGTGCCAGTACCTCGGTTGCAGGGGGCAGTGAAAAACTGTTTTTT,CASTSVAGGSEKLFF
TRBV6-5,-,-,TRBJ2-1,TGTGCCAGCAGCACGCAGGGCAGCTCCTACAATGAGCAGTTCTTC,CASSTQGSSYNEQFF
TRBV9,TRBD1,-,TRBJ2-5,TGTGCCAGCAGCGTCGACAGGGCCCAAGAGACCCAGTACTTC,CASSVDRAQETQYF
TRBV27,TRBD1,few,TRBJ1-2,TGTGCCAGCAGTTTCTCAGGGGGACGGGGCTACACCTTC,CASSFSGGRGYTF
TRBV27,-,-,TRBJ1-2,TGTGCCAGCAGTTTATTTCAGGGCAGCACTAACTATGGCTACACCTTC,CASSLFQGSTNYGYTF
TRBV30,-,-,TRBJ2-1,TGTGCCTGGAACGGGGAACCCTACAATGAGCAGTTCTTC,CAWNGEPYNEQFF
TRBV2,-,few,TRBJ2-6,TGTGCCAGCAGCCTCAACGGGGTCGGGGCCAACGTCCTGACTTTC,CASSLNGVGANVLTF
TRBV25-1,-,few,TRBJ2-3,TGTGCCAGCAGTGTGCGATTTAGCAGGGATGGAAATACGCAGTATTTT,CASSVRFSRDGNTQYF
TRBV11-2,TRBD1,-,TRBJ1-1,TGTGCCAGCAGCTTAGTCGTGGCAGGGGGAACTGAAGCTTTCTTT,CASSLVVAGGTEAFF
TRBV5-1,-,few,TRBJ2-7,TGCGCCAGCAGAGTTAGCGCCGCCTACGAGCAGTACTTC,CASRVSAAYEQYF
TRBV30,TRBD1,-,TRBJ2-7,TGTGCCTGGAGCGTTGACAGGGGGCTGGAGCAGTACTTC,CAWSVDRGLEQYF
TRBV30,-,few,TRBJ2-1,TGTGCCTGCACACCTGGGGCTAGCGCCAATGAGCAGTTCTTC,CACTPGASANEQFF
TRBV11-2,-,few,TRBJ2-6,TGTGCCAGCAGCTGGGGGCCTCGGGGGGCCCTTTTCAACGTCCTGACTTTC,CASSWGPRGALFNVLTF